The 17 T cell receptor beta chains given below trace back to one sample, sequenced in a study of blood T cells in healthy people across ages. Primers used in a second PCR of about 7 to 12 cycles were a sample-barcoded 5' primer and a J-beta primer mix. TCRdb redid the calling of the 5' RACE reads with MiXCR, one entry per CDR3 protein. The table has approximately 1.5 million distinct CDR3 sequences, about 32% seen once. The sample was blood. All receptors derive from a woman in her 30s in good health.

V and J are TRBV28 and TRBJ2-3; D is possibly TRBD1 (5 bases). The germline gives CDR1 MDHEN, CDR2 SYDVKM. V was shortened by 3 bases and J by 6 bases, with 16 bases between the two germline ends. The CDR3 spans 15 residues. CDR3 amino acids: CASSFSRGNSDTQYF. The CDR3 DNA reads TGTGCCAGCAGTTTTTCAAGGGGAAACTCGGATACGCAGTATTTT.

The chain recombines TRBV2 with TRBJ2-6; TRBD1 might be the D (6 bases). Deletions cut 8 bases from V and 4 bases from J, with 12 bases between. The CDR3 is 14 amino acids. Germline assignment: CDR1 SNHLY and CDR2 FYNNEI. The DNA for the CDR3 is TGTGCCAGCTCTACAGGGACAGGGGCCAACGTCCTGACTTTC. Its protein product is CASSTGTGANVLTF.

V is TRBV12-3 or TRBV12-4 and J is TRBJ2-3; 16 bases agree with TRBD2. V was clipped by 5 bases and J by 6 bases; unmatched bases: 5. The CDR3 length is 16 residues. The CDR3 bases are TGTGCCAGCAGTACGGGACTAGCGGGAGGGAGGGATACGCAGTATTTT. It codes for CASSTGLAGGRDTQYF.

This clonotype was seen more than once but under ten times. Its ends do not fully match the called genes, so a read error is possible. The CDR3 DNA reads as TGTGCCAGCAGGGCGGGACTCTCCCACAATGAGCAGTTCTTC. Its translation: CASRAGLSHNEQFF. The chain carries TRBV2 and TRBJ2-1; tentatively, D is TRBD2 (6 bases). The CDR3 runs to 14 residues. Germline CDR1 is SNHLY and CDR2 is FYNNEI.

This clonotype was counted only a few times. The chain employs TRBV9 and TRBJ2-1, with 8 bases aligning to TRBD1. Germline CDR1 reads SGDLS; CDR2 reads YYNGEE. This CDR3 has 16 residues. J gave up 7 bases and V 4 bases, and 13 bases lay outside the gene matches. This CDR3 reads CASSTPGPGGGNEQFF. Written as DNA, the CDR3 is TGTGCCAGCAGCACGCCCGGGCCAGGGGGCGGGAATGAGCAGTTCTTC.

The table lists this clonotype with a few counts. CDR3: CASSWSGGSSYEQYF. CDR3 DNA: TGTGCCAGCAGCTGGAGCGGGGGGAGCTCCTACGAGCAGTACTTC. The chain is built from TRBV7-2 and TRBJ2-7; TRBD2 aligns across 9 bases. Germline CDR1 is SGHTA and CDR2 is FQGNSA. V gave up 4 bases and J gave up 0 bases; unmatched junction bases: 4. This CDR3 contains 15 residues.

This clonotype turned up a few times. V and J are TRBV20-1 and TRBJ2-5; 14 bases line up with TRBD2. The ends lost 6 bases at V and 4 bases at J; junction bases unmatched: 4. CDR1 and CDR2 from the germline V gene are DFQATT and SNEGSKA (reference sequence). The CDR3 is made up of 14 amino acids. DNA of the CDR3: TGCAGTGCCGAGACTAGCGGGAGGGGAGAGACCCAGTACTTC. This codes for CSAETSGRGETQYF.

This clonotype showed up just a few times. The chain employs TRBV29-1 and TRBJ2-3; D is unclear. From germline, CDR1 is SQVTM and CDR2 ANQGSEA. The CDR3 consists of 14 residues. The V and J ends lost 0 bases and 6 bases respectively, with 13 bases between them. CDR3 loop: CSVEDRSLRDTQYF. The CDR3 DNA follows: TGCAGCGTTGAAGATCGATCCCTTAGGGATACGCAGTATTTT.

This clonotype was counted only a few times. CDR3 residues: CASSLVGGQGGTEAFF. The DNA for the CDR3 is TGTGCCAGCAGCCTAGTTGGGGGACAGGGAGGGACTGAAGCTTTCTTT. This rearrangement joins TRBV11-2 to TRBJ1-1, with 9 bases lining up with TRBD1. The V segment lost 5 bases and the J segment 5 bases; nucleotides outside the gene matches: 12. The CDR3 loop spans 16 amino acids. Germline CDR1 reads SGHAT; CDR2 reads FQNNGV.

The V call is TRBV5-1, the J call TRBJ2-1; the match to TRBD2 covers 12 bases. Germline V CDR1 and CDR2: SGHRS, YFSETQ. Germline trimming cut 4 bases from V and 0 bases from J; bases unmatched to any gene: 14. The CDR3 is 20 residues long. The CDR3 reads CASSSPAGLAGGSSYNEQFF. CDR3 DNA: TGCGCCAGCAGCAGCCCGGCGGGACTAGCGGGCGGAAGCTCCTACAATGAGCAGTTCTTC.

In this sample, this clonotype turned up a few times. This chain links TRBV27 with TRBJ1-2; 7 nucleotides align to TRBD1. V lost 3 bases, J lost 7 bases, and 11 bases stayed unmatched. CDR1 MNHEY and CDR2 SMNVEV come from the germline V gene (reference sequence). The CDR3 extends over 15 amino acids. The CDR3 region is CASSLTGRGYRGYTF. The CDR3 coding sequence is TGTGCCAGCAGTTTGACTGGCAGGGGGTATCGTGGCTACACCTTC.

The chain employs TRBV7-2 and TRBJ2-7; TRBD2 matches 7 bases. J lost 7 bases, V lost 4 bases, and 22 bases had no gene match. The CDR3 has 18 residues. Per the germline V gene, CDR1 is SGHTA and CDR2 is FQGNSA. The CDR3 nucleotides read TGTGCCAGCAGCTCATCACGACTAGCTGGGGTCTTCTCGTTAGAGCAGTACTTC. As protein: CASSSSRLAGVFSLEQYF. Together with reference TRBV7-2 and TRBJ2-7, the CDR3 gives the full variable domain: GAGVSQSPSNKVTEKGKDVELRCDPISGHTALYWYRQSLGQGLEFLIYFQGNSAPDKSGLPSDRFSAERTGGSVSTLTIQRTQQEDSAVYLCASSSSRLAGVFSLEQYFGPGTRLTVT.

Points on this clonotype: A much more abundant neighbour one base away suggests this may be a read error. This chain uses TRBV29-1 with TRBJ2-1; the D gene is possibly TRBD2 (6 bases). V lost 6 bases to trimming and J lost 9 bases, with 21 bases between them. There are 14 residues in the CDR3. Germline CDR1 SQVTM, CDR2 ANQGSEA. The CDR3 region is CSVPGLTGASEQFF. CDR3 sequence (DNA): TGCAGCGTGCCCGGACTAACGGGAGCAAGTGAGCAGTTCTTC.

This chain joins TRBV9 and TRBJ1-1; D gene uncertain. The V end lost 0 bases, the J end lost 1 base, and 7 bases lay between the germline ends. The CDR3 extends over 14 amino acids. Germline loops: CDR1 SGDLS, CDR2 YYNGEE. The chain's CDR3 is CASSVAWTNTEAFF. For the CDR3, the DNA is TGTGCCAGCAGCGTAGCTTGGACGAACACTGAAGCTTTCTTT.

This chain connects TRBV12-3 or TRBV12-4 to TRBJ1-2; D is ambiguous. The ends were cut back, 1 base at V and 4 bases at J, with 7 bases in the middle. This CDR3 is 13 amino acids long. CDR3: CASSLDASYGYTF. The CDR3 DNA follows: TGTGCCAGCAGTTTAGACGCAAGCTATGGCTACACCTTC.

This clonotype has at least ten counts. The V gene is TRBV4-2, the J gene TRBJ2-3, with D maybe TRBD2 (6 bases). This CDR3 contains 17 residues. Germline-derived CDR1 and CDR2 are LGHNA and YNFKEQ. Trimming pared 0 bases from V and 0 bases from J, leaving 13 bases between. The CDR3 DNA follows: TGTGCCAGCAGCCAAGAAGGGCGGGGCTTTAGCACAGATACGCAGTATTTT. Translation gives CASSQEGRGFSTDTQYF.

The chain couples TRBV28 to TRBJ2-7; D is ambiguous. The CDR3 runs to 18 residues. Germline assignment: CDR1 MDHEN and CDR2 SYDVKM. V was cut by 4 bases and J by 0 bases, with 22 bases left in between. Written as DNA, the CDR3 is TGTGCCAGCAGTTCCCAAGGACGCATGATTCTCCGCTCCTACGAGCAGTACTTC. It translates to CASSSQGRMILRSYEQYF.